These 13 T cell receptor beta chains were sequenced from one sample in a study of cytomegalovirus exposure and HLA in healthy donors. Repertoires were generated with immunoSEQ multiplex PCR, while TCRdb's copy carries only in-frame clones and drops some. This sample has about 130,000 clones; approximately 94% occur once, and the top ten carry 1.5% to 2%. The material sequenced was PBMCs. The source is a man younger than 35 in good health and CMV-seronegative.

V usage is TRBV5-6 and J usage is TRBJ2-5, with 9 bases aligning to TRBD2. V gave up 5 bases and J gave up 5 bases; unmatched junction bases: 10. From germline, CDR1 is SGHDT and CDR2 YYEEEE. The CDR3 contains 15 residues. The CDR3 is CASSTAAGGLETQYF. The CDR3 DNA follows: TGTGCCAGCAGTACAGCTGCGGGAGGGCTGGAGACCCAGTACTTC.

J is TRBJ1-3 and V is TRBV30; TRBD1 might be the D (6 bases). Deletions cut 3 bases from V and 0 bases from J, with 12 bases between. The CDR3 length is 15 residues. Germline V gene data show CDR1 as GTSNPN and CDR2 as SVGIG (reference sequence). CDR3: CAWSFGQSSGNTIYF. The CDR3, as DNA: TGTGCCTGGAGCTTCGGACAGAGCTCTGGAAACACCATATATTTT.

The table lists this clone with a count of one. The chain carries TRBV28 and TRBJ1-3, with D possibly being TRBD1 (6 bases). The germline V gene encodes CDR1 MDHEN and CDR2 SYDVKM. Trimming stripped 6 bases from V and 0 bases from J, with 15 bases between. This CDR3 is 16 amino acids long. The DNA of the CDR3 is TGTGCCAGCAGATACCAACAGGGCCTCTCTGGAAACACCATATATTTT. Its protein is CASRYQQGLSGNTIYF.

This clone has a single count. The chain combines TRBV19 with TRBJ2-3, with TRBD2 as a possible D gene (5 bases). CDR1 and CDR2 (germline): LNHDA, SQIVND (reference sequence). This CDR3 has 14 amino acids. With 1 base removed from V and 4 bases from J, the gap between germline ends came to 9 bases. The CDR3 sequence: CASSIVTLADTQYF. CDR3 nucleotides: TGTGCCAGTAGTATAGTAACACTAGCAGATACGCAGTATTTT.

The rearrangement uses TRBV27 and TRBJ1-1, with D possibly being TRBD1 (6 bases). Between the trimmed V and J ends, which lost 5 bases and 0 bases, there was a span of 19 bases. CDR3 length: 17 residues. Germline CDR1 MNHEY, CDR2 SMNVEV (reference sequence). CDR3 nucleotide sequence: TGTGCCAGCAGTGAACAGACAGGAGTGGGCATGAACACTGAAGCTTTCTTT. Translated, it gives CASSEQTGVGMNTEAFF.

The rearrangement links TRBV2 to TRBJ2-2; D ambiguous. V was trimmed by 2 bases and J by 2 bases, leaving 6 bases between them. This CDR3 has 14 amino acids. CDR1 and CDR2 from the germline V gene are SNHLY and FYNNEI. The CDR3 DNA reads as TGTGCCAGCAGTGAACTCCTTAACACCGGGGAGCTGTTTTTT. This codes for CASSELLNTGELFF.

This chain connects TRBV28 to TRBJ2-3, with 9 bases that match TRBD2. The CDR3 length is 15 residues. Trimming removed 5 bases from V and 3 bases from J; junction bases left unmatched: 6. Germline CDR1 reads MDHEN; CDR2 reads SYDVKM. This CDR3 reads CASSELAGTTDTQYF. The CDR3 bases are TGTGCCAGCAGTGAACTAGCGGGCACGACAGATACGCAGTATTTT.

The chain carries TRBV2 and TRBJ1-5; perhaps TRBD1 as D (6 bases). Germline CDR1 is SNHLY and CDR2 is FYNNEI. This CDR3 contains 15 residues. V gave up 1 base and J gave up 9 bases, with 16 bases separating them. CDR3 bases: TGTGCCAGCAGTGAAGGTGTCGGGGGGCTGGGGCCCCAGCATTTT. Translating it yields CASSEGVGGLGPQHF.

The chain couples TRBV6-5 to TRBJ2-1; TRBD1 agrees at 8 bases. The junction had 5 bases not matched to a gene; V was cut back by 0 bases and J by 7 bases. Germline V gene data show CDR1 as MNHEY and CDR2 as SVGAGI. The CDR3 covers 15 residues. The CDR3 sequence is CASSYSGQGRNEQFF. The CDR3 region has the DNA TGTGCCAGCAGTTACTCCGGACAGGGTCGGAATGAGCAGTTCTTC.

The chain uses TRBV18 and TRBJ1-2; D remains ambiguous. The CDR3 has 15 amino acids. Germline CDR1 is KGHSH and CDR2 is LQKENI. V dropped 5 bases and J dropped 5 bases, with 18 bases sitting between them. CDR3 in amino acids: CASSIENEKAYGYTF. CDR3 DNA: TGTGCCAGCTCAATCGAGAACGAAAAAGCTTATGGCTACACCTTC.

The chain's CDR3 is CASSETAGGPETQYF. CDR3 nucleotides: TGTGCCAGCAGTGAAACAGCGGGAGGGCCGGAGACCCAGTACTTC. The V gene is TRBV6-1, the J gene TRBJ2-5, with 10 bases lining up with TRBD2. The V and J ends lost 2 bases and 5 bases, in that order; junction bases with no gene match: 5. CDR3 length: 15 residues. CDR1 and CDR2 from the germline V gene are MNHNS and SASEGT.

V is TRBV5-4 and J is TRBJ2-2, with D maybe TRBD2 (6 bases). The CDR3 runs to 16 residues. The V gene's germline CDR1 is SGHNT and CDR2 YYREEE (reference sequence). Trimming stripped 4 bases from V and 6 bases from J, with 19 bases between. This chain's CDR3 is CASSPPVTGAPGELFF. The CDR3 bases are TGTGCCAGCAGCCCCCCGGTGACGGGAGCCCCCGGGGAGCTGTTTTTT.

The chain is built from TRBV27 and TRBJ1-1; TRBD1 might be the D (5 bases). There are 15 residues in the CDR3. Between the trimmed V and J ends, which lost 3 bases and 7 bases, there was a span of 18 bases. CDR1 MNHEY and CDR2 SMNVEV come from the germline V gene (reference sequence). Here the CDR3 reads CASSFRPRAGIEAFF. The CDR3 DNA is TGTGCCAGCAGTTTCCGGCCCAGGGCAGGCATTGAAGCTTTCTTT.